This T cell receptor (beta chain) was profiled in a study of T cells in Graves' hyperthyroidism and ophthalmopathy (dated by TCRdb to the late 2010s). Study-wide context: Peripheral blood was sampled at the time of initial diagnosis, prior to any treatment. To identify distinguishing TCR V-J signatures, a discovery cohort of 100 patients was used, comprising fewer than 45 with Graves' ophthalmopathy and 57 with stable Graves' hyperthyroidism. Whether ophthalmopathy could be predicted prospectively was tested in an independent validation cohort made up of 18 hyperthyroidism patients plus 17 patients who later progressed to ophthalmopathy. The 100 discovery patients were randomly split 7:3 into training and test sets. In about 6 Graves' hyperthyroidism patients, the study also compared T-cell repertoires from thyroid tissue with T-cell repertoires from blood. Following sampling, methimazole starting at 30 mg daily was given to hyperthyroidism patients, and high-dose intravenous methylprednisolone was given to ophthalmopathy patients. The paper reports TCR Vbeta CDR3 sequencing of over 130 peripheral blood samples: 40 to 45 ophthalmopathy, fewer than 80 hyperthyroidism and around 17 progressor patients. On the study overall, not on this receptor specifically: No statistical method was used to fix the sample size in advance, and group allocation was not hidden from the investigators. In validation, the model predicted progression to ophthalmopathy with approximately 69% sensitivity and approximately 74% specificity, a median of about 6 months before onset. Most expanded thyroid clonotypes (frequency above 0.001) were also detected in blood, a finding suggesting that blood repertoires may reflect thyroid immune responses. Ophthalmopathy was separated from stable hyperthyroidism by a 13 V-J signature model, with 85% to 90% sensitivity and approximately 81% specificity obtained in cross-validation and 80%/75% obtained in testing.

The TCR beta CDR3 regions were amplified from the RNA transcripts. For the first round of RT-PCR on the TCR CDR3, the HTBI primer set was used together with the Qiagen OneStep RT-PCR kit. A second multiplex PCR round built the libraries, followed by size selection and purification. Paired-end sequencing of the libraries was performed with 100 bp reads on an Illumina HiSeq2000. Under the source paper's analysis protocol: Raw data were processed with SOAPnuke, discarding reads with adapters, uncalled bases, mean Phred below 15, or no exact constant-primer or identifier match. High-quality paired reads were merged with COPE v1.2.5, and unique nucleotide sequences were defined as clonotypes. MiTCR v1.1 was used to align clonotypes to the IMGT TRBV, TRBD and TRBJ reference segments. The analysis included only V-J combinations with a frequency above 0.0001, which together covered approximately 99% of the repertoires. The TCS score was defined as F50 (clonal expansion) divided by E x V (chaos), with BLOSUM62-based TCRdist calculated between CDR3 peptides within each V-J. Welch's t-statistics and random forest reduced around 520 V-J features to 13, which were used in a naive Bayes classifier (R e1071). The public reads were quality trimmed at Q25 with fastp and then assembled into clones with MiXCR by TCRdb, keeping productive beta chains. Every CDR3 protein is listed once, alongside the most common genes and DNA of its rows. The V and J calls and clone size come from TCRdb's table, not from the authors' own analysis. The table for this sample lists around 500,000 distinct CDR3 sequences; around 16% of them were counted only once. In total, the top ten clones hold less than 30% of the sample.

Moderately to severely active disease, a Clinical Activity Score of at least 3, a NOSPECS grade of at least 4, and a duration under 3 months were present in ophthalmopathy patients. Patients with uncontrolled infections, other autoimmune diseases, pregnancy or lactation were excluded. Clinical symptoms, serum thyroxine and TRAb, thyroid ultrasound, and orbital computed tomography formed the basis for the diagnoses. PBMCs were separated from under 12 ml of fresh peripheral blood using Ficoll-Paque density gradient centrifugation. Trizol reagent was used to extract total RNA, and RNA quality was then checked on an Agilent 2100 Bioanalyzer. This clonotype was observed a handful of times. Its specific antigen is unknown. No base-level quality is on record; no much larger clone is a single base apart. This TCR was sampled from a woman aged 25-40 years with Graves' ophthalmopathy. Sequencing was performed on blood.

The CDR3 reads as follows: CASSPRGRGFEGNQPQHF. The nucleotides are TGTGCCAGTAGTCCCCGTGGCAGGGGCTTTGAGGGCAATCAGCCCCAGCATTTT. The chain was built from TRBV19 and TRBJ1-5; a tentative D match to TRBD1 spans 6 bases. From the cysteine through the phenylalanine, the CDR3 covers 18 amino acids. Of all the DNA, just the CDR3 is kept, 54 bases in frame from base 1. The germline V gene (reference sequence) specifies LNHDA as CDR1 and SQIVND as CDR2. A distance of 22 bases separates the germline ends of V and J, which lose 5 bases and 2 bases respectively. The variable domain in full, with residues beyond the CDR3 obtained from the reference TRBV19 and TRBJ1-5 genes, is DGGITQSPKYLFRKEGQNVTLSCEQNLNHDAMYWYRQDPGQGLRLIYYSQIVNDFQKGDIAEGYSVSREKKESFPLTVTSAQKNPTAFYLCASSPRGRGFEGNQPQHFGDGTRLSIL.